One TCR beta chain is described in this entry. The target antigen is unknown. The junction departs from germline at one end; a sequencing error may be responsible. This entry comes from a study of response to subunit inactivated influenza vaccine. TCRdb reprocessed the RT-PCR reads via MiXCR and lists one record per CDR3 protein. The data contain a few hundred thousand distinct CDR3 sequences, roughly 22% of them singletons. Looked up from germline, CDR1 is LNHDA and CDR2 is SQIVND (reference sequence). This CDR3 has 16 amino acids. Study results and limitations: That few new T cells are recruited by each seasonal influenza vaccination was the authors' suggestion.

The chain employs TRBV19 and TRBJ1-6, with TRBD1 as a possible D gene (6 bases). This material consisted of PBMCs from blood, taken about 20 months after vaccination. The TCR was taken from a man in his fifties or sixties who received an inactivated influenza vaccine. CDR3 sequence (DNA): TGTGCCAGTAGAAGGAACAGGGCCAACCATAATTCACCCCTCCAATTT. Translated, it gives CASRRNRANHNSPLQF.